The entry that follows covers one TCR beta chain sequence. There is no known antigen for this receptor. No qualities accompany the bases; no much larger clone lies one base away. Trimming accounts for 0 bases at V and 5 bases at J, while the number of junction bases matched to no gene is 5. The CDR3 measures 15 amino acids from cysteine to phenylalanine. Just CDR3 DNA is preserved here, 45 bases in frame from base 1. Via the germline V gene, CDR1 is LGHNA and CDR2 YSLEER. The sample is drawn from a study of blood T cell repertoires in COVID-19 (TCRdb year 2020). The study in broad terms: Collaborator samples came from the United States, Italy and Spain and covered acute and convalescent phases of COVID-19. A de-identified subject ID, COVID-19 status, age in years and sex were almost always included in the sample metadata. The repertoires were made available in a free public database intended to serve as a resource for research on the immune response to SARS-CoV-2. The samples were drawn from the first 160 participants of the ongoing ImmuneRACE study and from 950 to 1,500 subjects provided by 6 global collaborators. Where HLA class I and class II types were available, the types were taken from metadata supplied by the sample provider, not from assay-based typing. The prospective study material was composed of cDNA or gDNA derived from T cells, B-cell-depleted T cells, or PBMCs. The dataset comprised deeply sampled blood TCRbeta repertoires from subjects exposed to, actively infected with, or recovered from COVID-19. Beyond this particular receptor, the publication reports: The amount of clinical and demographic metadata varied by source and participant and was provided uncurated.

The collaborating institutions used their own protocols to collect whole blood in K2EDTA tubes. For TCRbeta analysis, collaborators shipped samples as frozen whole blood, isolated PBMCs, or DNA extracted from either of those sample types. The immunoSEQ Assay, a bias-controlled multiplex PCR, was used to amplify TCRbeta CDR3 regions from genomic DNA. In the authors' own workflow: The number of nucleated cells in each sample was estimated by amplification of reference gene primers within the assay. Sequence reads were collapsed and filtered to measure the absolute abundance of every unique TCRbeta CDR3 rearrangement. For each sample, productive Simpson clonality was calculated as the square root of Simpson's diversity index over productive rearrangements. In TCRdb, the immuneACCESS table is reduced to in-frame sequences with V and J assigned. These tables do not hold every clone; where another copy was compared, an unresolved V gene accounts for under half, and the others remain unexplained. D and trimming come from the DNA, and the V and J calls and clone size come from that table. The sample table lists 130,000 to 150,000 clones, approximately 91% of them with a count of one. The top ten clones comprise over 9.5% of the sample.

The TCR comes from a man between 50 and 59 years old with active or convalescent COVID-19. What was sequenced was peripheral blood. The chain is assembled from TRBV4-3 and TRBJ1-2, with 8 middle bases fitting TRBD1. The nucleotide sequence reads as follows: TGCGCCAGCAGCCAAGATGCCCAGGGGGCGTATGGCTACACCTTC. This gives the protein CASSQDAQGAYGYTF.